The clone carrying this TCR beta chain has only one observation. Its antigen is as yet unknown. This CDR3 spans 15 amino acids. The germline V gene encodes CDR1 MNHEY and CDR2 SVGAGI. V gave up 0 bases and J gave up 3 bases, with 11 bases separating them. This sample is drawn from a study of T cell repertoires in ileal Crohn's disease. Study-wide background: About half of patients got postoperative therapy: under twelve thiopurines, under 20 anti-TNF. M6 samples are neoterminal ileum biopsies from postoperative colonoscopy. Study observations and caveats: Within the first postoperative year, endoscopy came at median approximately 6.3 months. Compared with non-smokers, active smokers at surgery showed more clonal expansions.

TCRdb's table, derived via immunoSEQ multiplex PCR, lists solely in-frame clones and lacks some. The table includes tens of thousands of clones, roughly nine tenths detected once. The time point was: neoterminal ileum biopsy at postoperative endoscopy, about 6 months after surgery. This chain connects TRBV6-5 to TRBJ1-1; no firm D call. The sequence was collected from an adult with Crohn's disease. Sequencing used ileal tissue. The CDR3 DNA reads as TGTGCCAGCAGTTACTCAGGGAGTTTGGACACTGAAGCTTTCTTT. Translating gives CASSYSGSLDTEAFF.